These 10 T cell receptor beta chains were all obtained from the same sample, sequenced in a study of Ad26.COV2.S vaccination and SARS-CoV-2 variants. The table came from immunoSEQ multiplex PCR; TCRdb's copy has only in-frame clones and leaves some out. The sample records fewer than 400,000 clones, around four fifths being singletons. Treatment in this sample: roughly 19 received Ad26.COV2.S at low or high dose, single or two shots; about five received placebo; per-sample allocation not given. Material that was analyzed had been drawn on day 63 after the first vaccine or placebo injection. Material: peripheral blood, obtained in a trial of Ad26.COV2.S vaccine versus placebo. These receptors were taken from a person between 18 and 65 years old who received the Ad26.COV2.S COVID-19 vaccine or a placebo.

V and J are TRBV7-3 and TRBJ2-3; D remains unclear. CDR1 is SGHTA, CDR2 FQGTGA, per germline. The CDR3 covers 16 residues. The V gene lost 5 bases and the J gene lost 1 base, with 16 bases spanning the gap. Here the CDR3 DNA reads TGTGCCAGCAGCCCGCGGTGGGGTAGAGGCACAGATACGCAGTATTTT. Protein product: CASSPRWGRGTDTQYF.

The rearrangement uses TRBV9 and TRBJ2-7; maybe TRBD2 (6 bases). CDR3 length equals 15 residues. The germline V gene has CDR1 SGDLS and CDR2 YYNGEE. V was cut by 4 bases and J by 5 bases, with 19 bases left in between. Here the CDR3 reads CASSPSWGRTNEQYF. For the CDR3, the DNA is TGTGCCAGCAGCCCATCTTGGGGCAGGACTAACGAGCAGTACTTC. Full variable domain (missing parts from reference TRBV9 and TRBJ2-7): DSGVTQTPKHLITATGQRVTLRCSPRSGDLSVYWYQQSLDQGLQFLIQYYNGEERAKGNILERFSAQQFPDLHSELNLSSLELGDSALYFCASSPSWGRTNEQYFGPGTRLTVT.

V is TRBV10-3 and J is TRBJ2-2, with D tentatively TRBD2 (6 bases). The CDR3 length is 16 residues. Per germline, CDR1 ENHRY and CDR2 SYGVKD. V was trimmed by 4 bases and J by 2 bases, leaving 14 bases between them. The CDR3 nucleotides read TGTGCCATCAGTGGAACAGCCGGACTAAACACCGGGGAGCTGTTTTTT. Protein: CAISGTAGLNTGELFF.

This clone was counted a few times. V usage is TRBV27 and J usage is TRBJ2-1; D might be TRBD2 (7 bases). This CDR3 comprises 14 residues. Germline V gene data show CDR1 as MNHEY and CDR2 as SMNVEV (reference sequence). Trimming shortened V by 5 bases and J by 8 bases, and 16 bases separated the two germline ends. CDR3 coding DNA: TGTGCCAGCAGTCAGCAGTTGGGGGGGCATGAGCAGTTCTTC. This translates into CASSQQLGGHEQFF.

V usage is TRBV28 and J usage is TRBJ1-2, with D maybe TRBD1 (5 bases). V was pared by 9 bases and J by 0 bases, with 11 bases between. CDR1 is MDHEN and CDR2 is SYDVKM in the germline V gene. CDR3 size: 13 residues. Here the CDR3 DNA reads TGTGCCAGTGACGACAGAGCTAACTATGGCTACACCTTC. Translation: CASDDRANYGYTF.

The chain has TRBV29-1 and TRBJ2-2; D unclear. From germline, CDR1 is SQVTM and CDR2 ANQGSEA. The CDR3 has 16 residues. Trimming took 3 bases from V and 0 from J, leaving 14 bases between them. CDR3 protein: CSVESGYSANTGELFF. DNA of the CDR3: TGCAGCGTTGAGTCCGGGTACAGCGCGAACACCGGGGAGCTGTTTTTT.

Concerning this clone: Germline is not matched at one junction end, which may reflect a read error. This chain links TRBV7-7 with TRBJ1-3, with TRBD1 matching 8 bases. The germline gives CDR1 SSHAT, CDR2 FNYEAQ (reference sequence). The CDR3 is made up of 13 amino acids. As DNA, the CDR3 is TGTGCTAGCAGTCGAGACAGGGGTGACACCATATATTTT. It is translated as CASSRDRGDTIYF.

This clone was observed a single time. The J gene is TRBJ1-1, the V gene TRBV5-1, with 8 positions matching TRBD1. Germline V gives CDR1 SGHRS, CDR2 YFSETQ. The CDR3 length is 14 residues. J was trimmed by 4 bases and V by 1 base; bases with no gene match: 3. The CDR3 sequence: CASSLTGGTTEAFF. As DNA, the CDR3 is TGCGCCAGCAGCTTGACAGGGGGGACCACTGAAGCTTTCTTT.

The genes are TRBV11-3 and TRBJ2-3, with unresolved D. V gave up 1 base and J gave up 4 bases, with 15 bases separating them. CDR1 and CDR2 (germline): SGHNT, YENEEA. This CDR3 is 16 amino acids long. CDR3 in DNA: TGTGCCAGCAGCTTAGGTCTCGGCGAGTCAGCAGATACGCAGTATTTT. This gives the protein CASSLGLGESADTQYF.

This chain connects TRBV18 to TRBJ2-1, with 7 bases fitting TRBD1. CDR3 size: 13 residues. The germline V gene has CDR1 KGHSH and CDR2 LQKENI. After removal of 3 bases from V and 6 bases from J, the junction contained 2 bases not matched to a gene. The CDR3 bases are TGTGCCAGCTCACCCGACAGGGCCAATGAGCAGTTCTTC. Its translation is CASSPDRANEQFF.